Below are 24 T cell receptor beta chains sequenced from a single sample in a study of blood T cells in healthy people across ages. The authors ran a second PCR of 7 to 11 cycles using a sample-barcoded 5' primer and a J-beta primer mix. TCRdb called the 5' RACE reads again in MiXCR, with one record for every CDR3 protein. Of about 1.6 million distinct CDR3 sequences listed, roughly 32% are singletons. Material for sequencing was blood. The receptors here all came from a woman in her twenties or thirties in good health.

This clonotype was found a few times. The CDR3 loop reads CASTLGQGATYEQYF. CDR3 bases: TGTGCCAGCACCCTTGGCCAGGGGGCCACCTACGAGCAGTACTTC. J is TRBJ2-7 and V is TRBV5-4; TRBD1 matches at 8 bases. The CDR3 has 15 residues. Germline CDR1 and CDR2: SGHNT and YYREEE (reference sequence). The V segment lost 6 bases and the J segment 2 bases; nucleotides outside the gene matches: 10.

The gene calls are TRBV20-1 and TRBJ1-2; D is perhaps TRBD1 (5 bases). Trimming stripped 0 bases from V and 4 bases from J, with 9 bases between. This CDR3 is built from 13 residues. CDR1 and CDR2 (germline): DFQATT, SNEGSKA (reference sequence). CDR3: CSARDDSAYGYTF. The CDR3 DNA follows: TGCAGTGCTAGAGACGACAGTGCCTATGGCTACACCTTC.

As to this clonotype: The junction and the germline gene differ at one end; a read error may be behind it. V usage is TRBV6-5 and J usage is TRBJ1-5, with 7 bases matching TRBD1. CDR3 size: 14 residues. Germline V gene sequence: CDR1 MNHEY, CDR2 SVGAGI. The CDR3 spells CTSSSGQARQPQHF. CDR3 coding DNA: TGTACCAGCAGTTCCGGACAGGCACGCCAGCCCCAGCATTTT.

The rearrangement uses TRBV12-3 or TRBV12-4 and TRBJ1-1, with TRBD1 matching 7 bases. The V and J ends lost 0 bases and 0 bases, in that order; junction bases with no gene match: 4. The CDR3 is made up of 16 amino acids. CDR3 in DNA: TGTGCCAGCAGTTTAGCAGGGGGCAGTATGAACACTGAAGCTTTCTTT. Residues: CASSLAGGSMNTEAFF.

This clonotype was counted many times. The genes are TRBV7-9 and TRBJ2-3; 8 nucleotides match TRBD1. Germline V gives CDR1 SEHNR, CDR2 FQNEAQ (reference sequence). Unmatched junction bases numbered 5, after V lost 6 bases and J lost 3 bases. The CDR3 is made up of 14 amino acids. The CDR3 spells CASSWDRTTDTQYF. The CDR3 DNA reads TGTGCCAGCAGTTGGGACAGGACGACAGATACGCAGTATTTT.

This clonotype has only one observation. This chain uses TRBV7-6 with TRBJ2-5; 10 bases agree with TRBD1. The assigned J gene may be wrong: the sequence end matches TRBJ2-7 better. CDR1 SGHVS and CDR2 FNYEAQ come from the germline V gene. The CDR3 runs to 13 residues. The CDR3, as DNA: TGTGCCAGCGGGGGACAGGGGAGAGGCGAGCAGTACTTC. This gives the protein CASGGQGRGEQYF.

This clonotype turned up a few times. The chain joins TRBV7-9 to TRBJ2-3; D is unclear. Germline V gene sequence: CDR1 SEHNR, CDR2 FQNEAQ (reference sequence). CDR3 size: 17 residues. The germline V and J ends were trimmed by 1 base and 2 bases, with 16 bases remaining between them. DNA of the CDR3: TGTGCCAGCAGCTTAGTTCTCAGCAGTGATTTCACAGATACGCAGTATTTT. This translates into CASSLVLSSDFTDTQYF.

This clonotype has only a few counts. The rearrangement links TRBV12-3 or TRBV12-4 to TRBJ1-1; TRBD1 might be the D (6 bases). Trimming took 6 bases from V and 0 from J, leaving 8 bases between them. The length of the CDR3 is 13 residues. The CDR3 sequence: CASRGAVNTEAFF. Written as DNA, the CDR3 is TGTGCCAGCAGGGGGGCCGTGAACACTGAAGCTTTCTTT.

The chain employs TRBV9 and TRBJ2-1; D is unclear. The CDR3 runs to 14 residues. Germline loops: CDR1 SGDLS, CDR2 YYNGEE. Deletions cut 0 bases from V and 7 bases from J, with 11 bases between. For the CDR3, the DNA is TGTGCCAGCAGCGTAGGATCCGACAATAATGAGCAGTTCTTC. It encodes CASSVGSDNNEQFF.

This clonotype was detected ten times or more. The chain recombines TRBV12-3 or TRBV12-4 with TRBJ1-1, with D unclear. Trimming removed 5 bases from V and 0 bases from J, with 13 bases in between. This CDR3 is 15 amino acids long. The DNA of the CDR3 is TGTGCCAGCAGTCTCAGTGGTTCAATGAACACTGAAGCTTTCTTT. Protein: CASSLSGSMNTEAFF.

The chain is built from TRBV7-2 and TRBJ2-3; D gene ambiguous. Deletions cut 7 bases from V and 3 bases from J, with 11 bases between. The CDR3 length is 13 residues. Per the germline V gene, CDR1 is SGHTA and CDR2 is FQGNSA. The CDR3 loop is CASNFSTTDTQYF. The CDR3, as DNA: TGTGCCAGCAACTTCTCTACTACAGATACGCAGTATTTT.

The gene calls are TRBV6-1 and TRBJ2-3, with TRBD2 matching 13 bases. The CDR3 contains 16 residues. V lost 8 bases to trimming and J lost 6 bases; unmatched junction nucleotides: 11. From germline, CDR1 is MNHNS and CDR2 SASEGT. The CDR3 nucleotides read TGTGCCAGCGATGGACTAGCGGGAGAAGGAGGGGATACGCAGTATTTT. Protein: CASDGLAGEGGDTQYF.

The chain links TRBV12-3 or TRBV12-4 to TRBJ1-5; 7 nucleotides line up with TRBD1. V shed 7 bases, J shed 4 bases, and the junction held 7 bases outside the gene matches. The CDR3 covers 14 residues. DNA of the CDR3: TGTGCCAGCAACTCGGACAGGTCGAATCAGCCCCAGCATTTT. As protein: CASNSDRSNQPQHF.

This clonotype was found a few times. The V gene is TRBV7-2, the J gene TRBJ2-3, with D possibly matching TRBD1 (8 bases). The CDR3 totals 16 residues. The germline V and J ends were trimmed by 5 bases and 6 bases, with 21 bases remaining between them. Looked up from germline, CDR1 is SGHTA and CDR2 is FQGNSA. The CDR3 coding sequence is TGTGCCAGCAGCCCGGGGGGTTCAGGGGGCTTTGATACGCAGTATTTT. Protein: CASSPGGSGGFDTQYF.

This clonotype was seen at least ten times. The rearrangement joins TRBV20-1 to TRBJ2-7; the match to TRBD1 covers 8 bases. The CDR3 spans 13 residues. Trimming took 3 bases from V and 2 from J; bases not matched to a gene: 3. Germline V gene data show CDR1 as DFQATT and CDR2 as SNEGSKA (reference sequence). CDR3 loop: CSASTGGTYEQYF. CDR3 DNA: TGCAGTGCTAGTACAGGGGGTACCTACGAGCAGTACTTC.

Remarks on this clonotype: A much larger clone is a single base away; this may be a read error. V usage is TRBV20-1 and J usage is TRBJ2-1, with 7 bases identical to TRBD2. This CDR3 contains 14 residues. In germline, CDR1 is DFQATT, CDR2 SNEGSKA (reference sequence). The CDR3 DNA sequence: TGCAATGCTAGAAAACCGGGACTACGATCGGAGCAGTTCTTC. It translates to CNARKPGLRSEQFF.

This clonotype was counted a few times. The gene calls are TRBV11-2 and TRBJ2-3; 9 bases are shared with TRBD2. V lost 5 bases, J lost 1 base, and 7 bases stayed unmatched. CDR3 length equals 16 residues. The germline V gene has CDR1 SGHAT and CDR2 FQNNGV. This chain's CDR3 is CASSQSWTSGTDTQYF. The CDR3 DNA follows: TGTGCCAGCAGCCAAAGTTGGACTAGCGGCACAGATACGCAGTATTTT.

The chain employs TRBV15 and TRBJ2-7, with TRBD2 matching over 7 bases. Germline V gene sequence: CDR1 LNHNV, CDR2 YYDKDF (reference sequence). Trimming cost V 4 bases and J 4 bases; bases outside gene matches: 7. The CDR3 spans 14 residues. CDR3 sequence: CATSTPGLRYEQYF. The CDR3 DNA reads TGTGCCACCAGCACCCCGGGACTAAGGTACGAGCAGTACTTC.

This chain links TRBV15 with TRBJ1-1, with D possibly matching TRBD1 (5 bases). The CDR3 spans 16 residues. Germline V gene data show CDR1 as LNHNV and CDR2 as YYDKDF (reference sequence). V shed 5 bases and J shed 4 bases, with 20 bases lying between them. Written as DNA, the CDR3 is TGTGCCACCAGCCCCCACAAGCAGGGTTTGATCACTGAAGCTTTCTTT. This translates into CATSPHKQGLITEAFF.

This rearrangement joins TRBV20-1 to TRBJ2-7; D may correspond to TRBD1 or TRBD2 (6 bases each). With 3 bases removed from V and 6 bases from J, the gap between germline ends came to 21 bases. There are 15 residues in the CDR3. From germline, CDR1 is DFQATT and CDR2 SNEGSKA (reference sequence). The CDR3 is CSASPSGDGGIEQYF. CDR3 bases: TGCAGTGCTAGTCCGAGTGGGGACGGGGGCATCGAGCAGTACTTC.

The chain uses TRBV28 and TRBJ2-5, with 12 bases aligning to TRBD1. This CDR3 has 17 amino acids. V lost 11 bases to trimming and J lost 5 bases; unmatched junction nucleotides: 18. Per germline, CDR1 MDHEN and CDR2 SYDVKM. The CDR3 region has the DNA TGTGCCGGCAACGTCCCGGGCGGGACAGGGGGCATTGAGACCCAGTACTTC. Its translation: CAGNVPGGTGGIETQYF.

This clonotype came up a few times. The rearrangement uses TRBV15 and TRBJ1-1; 12 bases line up with TRBD1. After removal of 0 bases from V and 5 bases from J, the junction contained 4 bases not matched to a gene. Germline lookup yields CDR1 LNHNV and CDR2 YYDKDF (reference sequence). The CDR3 sequence is 16 residues long. For the CDR3, the DNA is TGTGCCACCAGCAGAGATAGGGGACAGGGGGCGACTGAAGCTTTCTTT. This gives the protein CATSRDRGQGATEAFF.

This clonotype was seen only a few times. This chain connects TRBV5-5 to TRBJ1-1; 7 bases match TRBD1. There are 15 residues in the CDR3. Germline V gene sequence: CDR1 SGHKS, CDR2 YYEKEE (reference sequence). Unmatched junction bases numbered 9, after V lost 4 bases and J lost 3 bases. The CDR3 reads CASSHRQGRDTEAFF. DNA of the CDR3: TGTGCCAGCAGCCATCGACAGGGCCGGGACACTGAAGCTTTCTTT.

The chain couples TRBV15 to TRBJ2-7; TRBD1 might be the D (5 bases). Trimming took off 10 bases at V and 7 bases at J, with 20 bases between the two ends. This CDR3 is 13 amino acids long. Germline V gives CDR1 LNHNV, CDR2 YYDKDF (reference sequence). CDR3 region: CAIRRAGRKEQYF. The CDR3 DNA follows: TGTGCCATACGAAGGGCAGGGCGTAAAGAGCAGTACTTC.